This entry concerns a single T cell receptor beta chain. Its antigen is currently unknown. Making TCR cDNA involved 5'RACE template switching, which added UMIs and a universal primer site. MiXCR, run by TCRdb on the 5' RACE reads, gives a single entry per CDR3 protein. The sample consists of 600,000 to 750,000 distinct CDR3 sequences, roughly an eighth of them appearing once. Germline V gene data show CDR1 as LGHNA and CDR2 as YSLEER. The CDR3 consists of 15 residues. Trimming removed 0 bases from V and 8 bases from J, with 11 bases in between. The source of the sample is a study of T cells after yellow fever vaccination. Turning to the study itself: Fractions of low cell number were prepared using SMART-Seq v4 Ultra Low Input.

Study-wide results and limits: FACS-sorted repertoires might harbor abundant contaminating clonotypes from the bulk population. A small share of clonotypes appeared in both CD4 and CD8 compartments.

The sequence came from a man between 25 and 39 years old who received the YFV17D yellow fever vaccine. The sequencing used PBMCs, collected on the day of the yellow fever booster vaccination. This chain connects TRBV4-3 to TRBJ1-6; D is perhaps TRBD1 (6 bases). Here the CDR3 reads CASSQEEGVDSPLHF. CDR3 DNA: TGCGCCAGCAGCCAAGAAGAGGGGGTGGATTCACCCCTCCACTTT.